The 30 T cell receptor beta chains below come from one sample, sequenced in a study of Ad26.COV2.S vaccination and SARS-CoV-2 variants. Treatment specified: roughly 19 received Ad26.COV2.S at low or high dose, single or two shots; 5 received placebo; per-sample allocation not given. Sample collection was performed on day 63 after the first vaccine or placebo injection. TCRdb's table, derived via immunoSEQ multiplex PCR, lists solely in-frame clones and lacks some. The sample comprises 350,000 to 400,000 clones, less than 90% of which are singletons, and 3.5% rests with the top ten. The material sequenced was peripheral blood, taken in a trial of Ad26.COV2.S vaccine versus placebo. Source of these receptors: a person aged 18 to 65 who received the Ad26.COV2.S COVID-19 vaccine or a placebo.

The V gene is TRBV2, the J gene TRBJ2-1, with 9 bases lining up with TRBD2. CDR3 length equals 15 residues. V shed 5 bases and J 3 bases; nucleotides not matched to a gene: 5. From germline, CDR1 is SNHLY and CDR2 FYNNEI. In DNA form, the CDR3 reads TGTGCCAGCAGTCCAGCGGGGGGATACTACAATGAGCAGTTCTTC. Protein: CASSPAGGYYNEQFF.

The chain links TRBV5-8 to TRBJ1-4, with TRBD1 as a possible D gene (6 bases). From germline, CDR1 is SGHTS and CDR2 YDEGEE. This CDR3 contains 15 residues. The V end was cut by 0 bases, the J end by 8 bases, with 14 bases between. The CDR3 loop reads CASSLGTGSSEKLFF. The CDR3 nucleotides are TGTGCCAGCAGCTTGGGTACAGGGAGTAGCGAAAAACTGTTTTTT. Combining the CDR3 with reference TRBV5-8 and TRBJ1-4 gives the whole variable domain EAGVTQSPTHLIKTRGQQATLRCSPISGHTSVYWYQQALGLGLQFLLWYDEGEERNRGNFPPRFSGRQFPNYSSELNVNALELEDSALYLCASSLGTGSSEKLFFGSGTQLSVL.

This rearrangement joins TRBV27 to TRBJ2-1; 9 bases align to TRBD1. Germline V gives CDR1 MNHEY, CDR2 SMNVEV (reference sequence). The CDR3 totals 12 residues. V gave up 6 bases and J gave up 12 bases; unmatched junction bases: 6. CDR3 sequence reads: CASSLQGAGQFF. The CDR3 bases are TGTGCCAGCAGCTTACAGGGGGCAGGGCAGTTCTTC.

The V and J genes are TRBV5-1 and TRBJ1-1, with D possibly being TRBD1 (5 bases). CDR3 length equals 14 residues. CDR1 SGHRS and CDR2 YFSETQ come from the germline V gene. With 3 bases removed from V and 4 bases from J, the gap between germline ends came to 13 bases. The CDR3, as DNA: TGCGCCAGCAGCTCAACAGGATCCGGCACTGAAGCTTTCTTT. Its protein is CASSSTGSGTEAFF.

This clone came up once. V is TRBV2 and J is TRBJ2-7; the D gene is possibly TRBD1 (6 bases). The CDR3 is 11 residues long. Deletions cut 7 bases from V and 8 bases from J, with 12 bases between. Germline V lookup: CDR1 SNHLY, CDR2 FYNNEI. CDR3 sequence (DNA): TGTGCCAGCACCGAACAGGGTCAGCAGTACTTC. Amino acid sequence: CASTEQGQQYF.

This chain joins TRBV21-1 and TRBJ1-5. TRBV21-1 corresponds to a pseudogene. This CDR3 has 15 residues. This CDR3 reads CASSKEVGEGQPQHF. As DNA, the CDR3 is TGTGCCAGCAGCAAAGAGGTCGGGGAGGGTCAGCCCCAGCATTTT.

V is TRBV7-9 and J is TRBJ2-3; 7 bases agree with TRBD2. The CDR3 has 15 residues. Germline trimming cut 0 bases from V and 4 bases from J; bases unmatched to any gene: 4. The germline V gene has CDR1 SEHNR and CDR2 FQNEAQ (reference sequence). CDR3 sequence (DNA): TGTGCCAGCAGCTTAGCCAGCGGGGAGTCAGATACGCAGTATTTT. It translates to CASSLASGESDTQYF.

J is TRBJ1-1 and V is TRBV6-1; possible D gene TRBD1, 5 bases. The CDR3 is 13 residues long. Trimming cost V 3 bases and J 9 bases, with 14 bases left between them. Per germline, CDR1 MNHNS and CDR2 SASEGT. The chain's CDR3 is CASSERGVEKAFF. CDR3 nucleotide sequence: TGTGCCAGCAGTGAGCGGGGGGTAGAGAAAGCTTTCTTT.

The rearrangement links TRBV18 to TRBJ2-3; D may be TRBD1 (5 bases). Germline V gives CDR1 KGHSH, CDR2 LQKENI. The CDR3 length is 15 residues. The ends were cut back, 3 bases at V and 4 bases at J, with 14 bases in the middle. DNA of the CDR3: TGTGCCAGCTCACCCGGGTGGCAGGGCGCAGATACGCAGTATTTT. It specifies CASSPGWQGADTQYF.

The chain joins TRBV7-2 to TRBJ1-1; the D is unclear. The CDR3 is made up of 15 amino acids. V gave up 3 bases and J gave up 1 base, with 12 bases separating them. Germline loops: CDR1 SGHTA, CDR2 FQGNSA. CDR3 nucleotides: TGTGCCAGCAGCTTTTTTGGTACCTCGAACACTGAAGCTTTCTTT. Its protein is CASSFFGTSNTEAFF. The full variable domain, in which reference TRBV7-2 and TRBJ1-1 provide the parts outside the CDR3, is GAGVSQSPSNKVTEKGKDVELRCDPISGHTALYWYRQSLGQGLEFLIYFQGNSAPDKSGLPSDRFSAERTGGSVSTLTIQRTQQEDSAVYLCASSFFGTSNTEAFFGQGTRLTVV.

The rearrangement joins TRBV6-1 to TRBJ1-2; D might be TRBD1 (5 bases). The germline gives CDR1 MNHNS, CDR2 SASEGT. V lost 3 bases and J 5 bases, leaving 13 bases between the germline ends. This CDR3 has 14 amino acids. The CDR3 DNA reads TGTGCCAGCAGTGAGAAGGTTGCAGGGTATGGCTACACCTTC. This codes for CASSEKVAGYGYTF.

V gene TRBV7-2 combines with J gene TRBJ2-7, with D possibly matching TRBD2 (5 bases). The ends were cut back, 1 base at V and 6 bases at J, with 13 bases in the middle. This CDR3 contains 14 residues. In germline, CDR1 is SGHTA, CDR2 FQGNSA. The chain's CDR3 is CASSLVGLGSEQYF. Written as DNA, the CDR3 is TGTGCCAGCAGCTTAGTGGGTCTGGGGAGCGAGCAGTACTTC. Complete variable domain (other parts from reference TRBV7-2 and TRBJ2-7): GAGVSQSPSNKVTEKGKDVELRCDPISGHTALYWYRQSLGQGLEFLIYFQGNSAPDKSGLPSDRFSAERTGGSVSTLTIQRTQQEDSAVYLCASSLVGLGSEQYFGPGTRLTVT.

The chain uses TRBV27 and TRBJ2-7, with 14 bases matching TRBD2. Germline loops: CDR1 MNHEY, CDR2 SMNVEV (reference sequence). This CDR3 contains 16 residues. Trimming at V came to 4 bases and at J to 2 bases, leaving 4 bases not matched to a gene. The CDR3 loop is CASSSGLAGDPYEQYF. Written as DNA, the CDR3 is TGTGCCAGCAGTTCGGGACTAGCGGGGGATCCCTACGAGCAGTACTTC.

J is TRBJ1-1 and V is TRBV25-1; no firm D call. CDR1 is MGHDK, CDR2 SYGVNS, per germline. The CDR3 runs to 12 residues. The V end was cut by 10 bases, the J end by 7 bases, with 16 bases between. The CDR3 coding sequence is TGTGCCACCTGCGCGGGCTTGGGTGAAGCTTTCTTT. This translates into CATCAGLGEAFF.

There are a few counts of this clone. This sequence joins TRBV10-2 and TRBJ1-6; 7 bases agree with TRBD1. Germline assignment: CDR1 WSHSY and CDR2 SAAADI. The CDR3 length is 14 residues. With V trimmed by 6 bases and J by 9 bases, 8 bases remained unmatched. The CDR3 DNA reads as TGCGCCAGCAGCCGGACAGGTGAATCTTCACCCCTCCACTTT. Protein: CASSRTGESSPLHF.

The chain is built from TRBV5-4 and TRBJ2-7; D not resolved. Germline CDR1 reads SGHNT; CDR2 reads YYREEE (reference sequence). Trimming took 4 bases from V and 2 from J, leaving 13 bases between them. The CDR3 totals 14 residues. The CDR3 DNA reads TGTGCCAGCAGCCAAGGGCTCCGGCCCTACGAGCAGTACTTC. Translated, it gives CASSQGLRPYEQYF.

This chain joins TRBV6-5 and TRBJ1-1; perhaps TRBD1 as D (5 bases). The V gene's germline CDR1 is MNHEY and CDR2 SVGAGI. V was clipped by 8 bases and J by 5 bases, with 18 bases between them. The CDR3 length is 14 residues. The CDR3 sequence: CASEMITGGTEAFF. CDR3 nucleotides: TGTGCCAGCGAAATGATTACAGGAGGGACTGAAGCTTTCTTT.

This chain links TRBV19 with TRBJ1-1, with 8 bases aligning to TRBD1. This CDR3 is 10 amino acids long. V shed 10 bases and J 9 bases; nucleotides not matched to a gene: 4. Looked up from germline, CDR1 is LNHDA and CDR2 is SQIVND (reference sequence). CDR3 in DNA: TGTGCCACCCAGGGGGCACAAGCTTTCTTT. Its protein is CATQGAQAFF.

CDR3 loop: CASNSYSGYEAFF. CDR3 DNA: TGTGCCAGCAACTCCTATTCGGGGTACGAAGCTTTCTTT. The chain has TRBV5-6 and TRBJ1-1, with no clear D. Germline V CDR1 and CDR2: SGHDT, YYEEEE. CDR3 length: 13 residues. V lost 6 bases, J lost 8 bases, and 17 bases lay in between.

The J gene is TRBJ1-1, the V gene TRBV2; D might be TRBD1 (6 bases). The CDR3 contains 16 residues. CDR1 is SNHLY and CDR2 is FYNNEI in the germline V gene. With 6 bases removed from V and 2 bases from J, the gap between germline ends came to 19 bases. The CDR3 nucleotides are TGTGCCAGCAGCGGACCCGCCGGGACACTTAACACTGAAGCTTTCTTT. Residues: CASSGPAGTLNTEAFF.

The V gene is TRBV19, the J gene TRBJ1-2, with no clear D. V was cut by 4 bases and J by 8 bases, with 17 bases left in between. The germline gives CDR1 LNHDA, CDR2 SQIVND (reference sequence). The CDR3 length is 14 residues. CDR3 sequence: CASSSAGEIRGYTF. The CDR3 coding sequence is TGTGCCAGTAGTAGTGCCGGGGAAATACGGGGCTACACCTTC.

This CDR3 reads CATSRDDGGDEKLFF. The CDR3 DNA reads TGTGCCACCAGCAGAGATGACGGGGGCGACGAAAAACTGTTTTTT. The chain has TRBV15 and TRBJ1-4, with D possibly TRBD1 on 6 matching bases. The length of the CDR3 is 15 residues. Germline assignment: CDR1 LNHNV and CDR2 YYDKDF (reference sequence). The V and J ends lost 0 bases and 8 bases respectively, with 13 bases between them. Supplemented by reference TRBV15 and TRBJ1-4, the full variable domain reads DAMVIQNPRYQVTQFGKPVTLSCSQTLNHNVMYWYQQKSSQAPKLLFHYYDKDFNNEADTPDNFQSRRPNTSFCFLDIRSPGLGDTAMYLCATSRDDGGDEKLFFGSGTQLSVL.

This clone came up a few times. The chain carries TRBV4-1 and TRBJ2-2; D remains ambiguous. From germline, CDR1 is MGHRA and CDR2 YSYEKL. The CDR3 has 16 amino acids. Trimming shortened V by 2 bases and J by 6 bases, and 16 bases separated the two germline ends. In nucleotides, the CDR3 is TGCGCCAGCAGCCAATTTCACCCATTAGGGTCCGGGGAGCTGTTTTTT. Residues: CASSQFHPLGSGELFF.

Here the CDR3 DNA reads TGTGCCAGCAGCCGGGGACGGTCTAGCAATCAGCCCCAGCATTTT. The encoded protein is CASSRGRSSNQPQHF. This rearrangement joins TRBV7-8 to TRBJ1-5; tentatively, D is TRBD1 (5 bases). Deletions cut 5 bases from V and 0 bases from J, with 11 bases between. CDR1 SGHVS and CDR2 FQNEAQ come from the germline V gene. The length of the CDR3 is 15 residues.

The chain couples TRBV11-2 to TRBJ2-3; unclear D gene. The V and J ends lost 3 bases and 0 bases respectively, with 10 bases between them. The CDR3 has 15 residues. The germline V gene has CDR1 SGHAT and CDR2 FQNNGV. This chain's CDR3 is CASSLARTSTDTQYF. The DNA for the CDR3 is TGTGCCAGCAGCTTGGCTCGAACTAGCACAGATACGCAGTATTTT.

This clone was seen a few times. The chain joins TRBV27 to TRBJ1-5; a possible D gene is TRBD1 (6 bases). The CDR3 is 14 amino acids. Germline-derived CDR1 and CDR2 are MNHEY and SMNVEV (reference sequence). Between the trimmed V and J ends, which lost 5 bases and 6 bases, there was a span of 14 bases. In DNA, the CDR3 is TGTGCCAGCAGTAGGTTGTCAGGGGTTCAGCCCCAGCATTTT. Its translation is CASSRLSGVQPQHF.

This chain connects TRBV19 to TRBJ1-1; D unclear. CDR1 and CDR2 from the germline V gene are LNHDA and SQIVND (reference sequence). This CDR3 is built from 14 residues. V gave up 5 bases and J gave up 4 bases, with 14 bases separating them. CDR3 nucleotides: TGTGCCAGTAGTCCATCGGGTATGGGCACTGAAGCTTTCTTT. It translates to CASSPSGMGTEAFF.

The chain links TRBV24-1 to TRBJ2-1; 7 nucleotides line up with TRBD2. The J segment lost 5 bases and the V segment lost 9 bases, leaving 12 bases of the junction unmatched. There are 15 residues in the CDR3. The germline gives CDR1 KGHDR, CDR2 SFDVKD. CDR3 sequence: CATAVGGTDNNEQFF. The CDR3 DNA reads TGTGCCACCGCAGTGGGGGGGACTGACAACAATGAGCAGTTCTTC.

V and J are TRBV11-2 and TRBJ1-3; the D is unclear. The length of the CDR3 is 12 residues. Deletions cut 4 bases from V and 8 bases from J, with 9 bases between. The germline CDR1 and CDR2 sequences are SGHAT and FQNNGV. In DNA, the CDR3 is TGTGCCAGCAGCTGGGAGGGTGACACCATATATTTT. Protein product: CASSWEGDTIYF.

This chain uses TRBV3-1 (or the pseudogene TRBV3-2) with TRBJ2-3, with 11 bases matching TRBD2. CDR1 and CDR2 from the germline V gene are LGHDT and YNNKEL (reference sequence). J gave up 6 bases and V 1 base, and 12 bases lay outside the gene matches. The CDR3 loop spans 18 amino acids. This CDR3 is CASSQVTGTSGSHDTQYF. The CDR3 DNA sequence: TGTGCCAGCAGCCAAGTCACCGGGACTAGCGGCTCACACGATACGCAGTATTTT.